This T cell receptor (beta chain) was found in a study of cytomegalovirus exposure and HLA in healthy donors. About this clone itself: The target antigen is unknown.

The study's findings and limits: Presence/absence analyses assumed roughly uniform sequencing depth across donors. In a later analysis, a genetic analysis reported fewer productive-TCR N-insertions in an Asian-associated ancestry cluster than the cohort average.

Germline V CDR1 and CDR2: SGHRS, YFSETQ. This CDR3 region has 14 residues. Researchers ran the PCR with 60 Vbeta and 13 Jbeta primers. Per the original data handling: A follow-up analysis tallied about 88 million unique TCR beta chains, approximately 11 million shared. Clones were read by immunoSEQ multiplex PCR, and TCRdb kept only the in-frame ones, dropping some. V, J and clone size derive from that table, while D and trimming were established from the DNA sequence. The sample yields under 200,000 clones, 65% to 85% seen once. Sequencing was performed on PBMCs. The rearrangement links TRBV5-1 to TRBJ2-5, with 8 bases identical to TRBD1. The J call may not be correct, given that the DNA end is closer to TRBJ2-7. This clonotype was obtained from a male donor in good health and CMV-seropositive. The CDR3 is CASSLGTGGDEQYF. As DNA, the CDR3 is TGCGCCAGCAGCCTCGGGACAGGCGGGGACGAGCAGTACTTC.